This TCR beta chain was sequenced in a study of blood T cell repertoires in COVID-19. Overall study context: Collection of acute and convalescent COVID-19 samples took place in the United States, Italy and Spain.

The CDR3 loop spans 12 amino acids. Trimming took off 1 base at V and 10 bases at J, with 10 bases between the two ends. CDR1 is SGHTA, CDR2 FQGNSA, per germline. Sequencing used immunoSEQ multiplex PCR; TCRdb keeps in-frame clones, though not all of them. The sample yields around 250,000 clones, 70% to 90% seen once. This TCR came from a man between 25 and 39 years old who had recovered from COVID-19. The chain carries TRBV7-2 and TRBJ1-2; no clear D. The material sequenced was peripheral blood. For the CDR3, the DNA is TGTGCCAGCAGCTTAGGGGTCAGGAACTACACCTTC. Translation: CASSLGVRNYTF.